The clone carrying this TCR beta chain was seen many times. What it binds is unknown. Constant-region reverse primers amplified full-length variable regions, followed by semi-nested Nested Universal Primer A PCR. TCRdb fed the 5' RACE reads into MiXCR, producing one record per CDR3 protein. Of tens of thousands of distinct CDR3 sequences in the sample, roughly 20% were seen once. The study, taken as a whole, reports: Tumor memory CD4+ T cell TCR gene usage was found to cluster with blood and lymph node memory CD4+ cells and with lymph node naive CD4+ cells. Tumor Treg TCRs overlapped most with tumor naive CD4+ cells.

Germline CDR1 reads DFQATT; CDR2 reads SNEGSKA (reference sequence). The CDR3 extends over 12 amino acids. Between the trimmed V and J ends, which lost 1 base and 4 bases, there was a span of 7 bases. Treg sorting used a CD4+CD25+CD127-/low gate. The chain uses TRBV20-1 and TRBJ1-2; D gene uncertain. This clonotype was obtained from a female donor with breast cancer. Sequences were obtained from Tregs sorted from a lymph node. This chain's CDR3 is CSARGSIYGYTF. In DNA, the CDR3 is TGCAGTGCTAGAGGCAGTATCTATGGCTACACCTTC.